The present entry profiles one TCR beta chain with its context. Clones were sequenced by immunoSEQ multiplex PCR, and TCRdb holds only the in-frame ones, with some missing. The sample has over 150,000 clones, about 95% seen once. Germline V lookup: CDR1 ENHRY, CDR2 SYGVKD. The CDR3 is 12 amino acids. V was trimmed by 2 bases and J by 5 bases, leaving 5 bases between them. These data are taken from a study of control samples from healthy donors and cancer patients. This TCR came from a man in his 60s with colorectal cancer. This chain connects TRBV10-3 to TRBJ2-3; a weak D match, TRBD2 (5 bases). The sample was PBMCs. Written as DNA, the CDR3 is TGTGCCATCAGTGAGGGAGGAGATACGCAGTATTTT. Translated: CAISEGGDTQYF.